Presented here are 15 T cell receptor beta chains from one specimen sequenced in a study of cytomegalovirus exposure and HLA in healthy donors. Primers included in the PCR were 60 Vbeta and 13 Jbeta primers. Here immunoSEQ multiplex PCR was the method, and the copy in TCRdb shows in-frame clones only, minus some. The sample comprises fewer than 100,000 clones, roughly 75% of which are singletons, and approximately 1% rests with the top ten. The material sequenced was PBMCs. These receptors came from a male donor in good health and CMV-seronegative.

The V and J genes are TRBV2 and TRBJ2-5, with 13 bases that match TRBD2. Germline assignment: CDR1 SNHLY and CDR2 FYNNEI. The length of the CDR3 is 18 residues. The junction had 15 bases not matched to a gene; V was cut back by 6 bases and J by 5 bases. The CDR3 sequence is CASRMTSGGRSVRETQYF. The CDR3 DNA reads TGTGCCAGCAGGATGACTAGCGGGGGGAGGTCTGTTCGGGAGACCCAGTACTTC.

The genes are TRBV29-1 and TRBJ2-5; D gene ambiguous. The length of the CDR3 is 12 residues. The germline gives CDR1 SQVTM, CDR2 ANQGSEA. V was trimmed by 8 bases and J by 5 bases, leaving 15 bases between them. The CDR3 bases are TGCAGCTCCGTGAGCGATCGGGAGACCCAGTACTTC. Amino acid sequence: CSSVSDRETQYF.

This sequence joins TRBV10-2 and TRBJ2-7; D is ambiguous. Germline CDR1 WSHSY, CDR2 SAAADI. The V and J ends lost 9 bases and 0 bases respectively, with 6 bases between them. This CDR3 region has 11 residues. CDR3 sequence (DNA): TGCGCCAGTTCCAGCTCCTACGAGCAGTACTTC. Translation: CASSSSYEQYF.

This chain links TRBV7-9 with TRBJ1-1; perhaps TRBD1 as D (5 bases). The CDR3 spans 15 residues. Germline values: CDR1 SEHNR, CDR2 FQNEAQ (reference sequence). V lost 1 base and J lost 0, with 9 bases in between. Written as DNA, the CDR3 is TGTGCCAGCAGCTTAGTTTCAGGGATGAACACTGAAGCTTTCTTT. Protein sequence: CASSLVSGMNTEAFF.

The CDR3 coding sequence is TGCGCCAGCAGCCCCCGGGATAGGGACACTGAAGCTTTCTTT. It codes for CASSPRDRDTEAFF. The genes are TRBV5-1 and TRBJ1-1; D not resolved. The V end was cut by 4 bases, the J end by 3 bases, with 13 bases between. There are 14 residues in the CDR3. Germline-derived CDR1 and CDR2 are SGHRS and YFSETQ.

V and J are TRBV13 and TRBJ2-2; the D gene is possibly TRBD1 (5 bases). The germline CDR1 and CDR2 sequences are PRHDT and FYEKMQ (reference sequence). The CDR3 loop spans 13 amino acids. The V end was cut by 1 base, the J end by 5 bases, with 5 bases between. The CDR3 DNA reads TGTGCCAGCAGCTTAGCAGGGACCGGGGAGCTGTTTTTT. Its translation: CASSLAGTGELFF.

The J gene is TRBJ2-7, the V gene TRBV7-6; 11 nucleotides line up with TRBD1. The V and J ends lost 5 bases and 3 bases, in that order; junction bases with no gene match: 3. Germline V gene data show CDR1 as SGHVS and CDR2 as FNYEAQ. This CDR3 spans 14 amino acids. CDR3 DNA: TGTGCCAGCAGCCCTGGGACAGGGGGCTACGAGCAGTACTTC. This encodes CASSPGTGGYEQYF.

The chain is built from TRBV7-9 and TRBJ2-1; 16 positions agree with TRBD2. Germline V gene lookup returns CDR1 SEHNR and CDR2 FQNEAQ (reference sequence). V dropped 0 bases and J dropped 8; count of bases not matched to a gene: 7. The length of the CDR3 is 18 residues. This CDR3 reads CASSLAYGTSGRADEQFF. In nucleotides, the CDR3 is TGTGCCAGCAGCTTAGCGTATGGGACTAGCGGGAGGGCCGATGAGCAGTTCTTC.

This clone was detected only once. The V gene is TRBV7-9, the J gene TRBJ1-2, with 8 bases identical to TRBD1. The germline CDR1 and CDR2 sequences are SEHNR and FQNEAQ (reference sequence). The CDR3 sequence is 15 residues long. J gave up 4 bases and V 1 base, and 5 bases lay outside the gene matches. The CDR3 sequence: CASSLGGQGSYGYTF. The DNA for the CDR3 is TGTGCCAGCAGCTTAGGAGGACAGGGAAGCTATGGCTACACCTTC.

This CDR3 reads CASRDGSLYNEQFF. The CDR3 DNA reads as TGTGCCAGCAGGGACGGGAGTCTCTACAATGAGCAGTTCTTC. The J gene is TRBJ2-1, the V gene TRBV25-1, with D possibly TRBD2 on 6 matching bases. This CDR3 has 14 residues. From germline, CDR1 is MGHDK and CDR2 SYGVNS. Trimming stripped 6 bases from V and 3 bases from J, with 12 bases between. The complete variable domain, with remaining parts taken from reference TRBV25-1 and TRBJ2-1, reads EADIYQTPRYLVIGTGKKITLECSQTMGHDKMYWYQQDPGMELHLIHYSYGVNSTEKGDLSSESTVSRIRTEHFPLTLESARPSHTSQYLCASRDGSLYNEQFFGPGTRLTVL.

This chain connects TRBV10-3 to TRBJ2-7, with 9 bases that match TRBD2. Germline CDR1 is ENHRY and CDR2 is SYGVKD. This CDR3 spans 16 amino acids. Unmatched junction bases numbered 9, after V lost 4 bases and J lost 2 bases. DNA for the CDR3: TGTGCCATCAGTGTTTCGGGGACTAGCCCCACCTACGAGCAGTACTTC. Its translation is CAISVSGTSPTYEQYF.

The CDR3 region has the DNA TGTGCCAGCAGTGAAGCCCGGGACTTCCTCGAGCAGTACTTC. Its protein is CASSEARDFLEQYF. J is TRBJ2-5 and V is TRBV6-1; TRBD2 is a possible D gene (6 bases). Gene TRBJ2-7 matches the end of the DNA better, so the J call may be wrong. The CDR3 spans 14 residues. Germline V gene lookup returns CDR1 MNHNS and CDR2 SASEGT.

This clone was seen a few times. The gene calls are TRBV5-6 and TRBJ2-7, with D tentatively TRBD1 (6 bases). Germline V CDR1 and CDR2: SGHDT, YYEEEE. The CDR3 totals 14 residues. The ends were cut back, 2 bases at V and 0 bases at J, with 9 bases in the middle. The CDR3 DNA is TGTGCCAGCAGCTTACAGGGCGGCTCCTACGAGCAGTACTTC. Residues: CASSLQGGSYEQYF.

The V and J genes are TRBV27 and TRBJ2-5, with 7 bases matching TRBD1. Germline CDR1 MNHEY, CDR2 SMNVEV (reference sequence). V shed 2 bases, J shed 2 bases, and the junction held 5 bases outside the gene matches. CDR3 size: 15 residues. CDR3 loop: CASSLEWDRQETQYF. For the CDR3, the DNA is TGTGCCAGCAGTTTAGAGTGGGACAGACAAGAGACCCAGTACTTC.

The chain is built from TRBV5-1 and TRBJ2-3; D may be TRBD2 (5 bases). Trimming took 0 bases from V and 3 from J, leaving 5 bases between them. Germline CDR1 and CDR2: SGHRS and YFSETQ. The CDR3 spans 13 residues. The CDR3 bases are TGCGCCAGCAGCTTGGGAGGGACAGATACGCAGTATTTT. This encodes CASSLGGTDTQYF.